This T cell receptor beta chain is from a study of early T cells in non-severe SARS-CoV-2 infection. Findings and caveats of the study: Reliance on VDJdb matching favored anti-spike CD8 responses; private and CD4 specificities were missed.

Trimming shortened V by 1 base and J by 0 bases, and 7 bases separated the two germline ends. This CDR3 is built from 14 residues. CDR1 SEHNR and CDR2 FQNEAQ come from the germline V gene (reference sequence). This clonotype was recorded many times. The antigen remains undetermined. MiXCR, run by TCRdb on the 5' RACE reads, gives a single entry per CDR3 protein. The sample yields 29,000 or so distinct CDR3 sequences, less than 10% seen once. The sample consisted of whole blood. The rearrangement joins TRBV7-9 to TRBJ2-7; D is perhaps TRBD1 (5 bases). This receptor was identified in an adult who was a healthcare worker with PCR-confirmed SARS-CoV-2 infection or an uninfected control (not recorded which). The CDR3 DNA reads TGTGCCAGCAGCTTAGTCCAGGGCTCCTACGAGCAGTACTTC. Translating it yields CASSLVQGSYEQYF.